This TCR beta chain was sequenced during a study of control samples from healthy donors and cancer patients. TCRdb's table, derived via immunoSEQ multiplex PCR, lists solely in-frame clones and lacks some. The sample records 35,000 to 50,000 clones, around 87% being singletons. CDR3 length: 16 residues. Germline V gene sequence: CDR1 SEHNR, CDR2 FQNEAQ (reference sequence). V gave up 5 bases and J gave up 0 bases, with 14 bases separating them. V is TRBV7-9 and J is TRBJ1-3; no firm D call. This sequence originates from a woman between 55 and 75 years old with lung cancer. The sequencing input was PBMCs. As DNA, the CDR3 is TGTGCCAGCAGCCTGTATAACCCTAGCTCTGGAAACACCATATATTTT. It translates to CASSLYNPSSGNTIYF.